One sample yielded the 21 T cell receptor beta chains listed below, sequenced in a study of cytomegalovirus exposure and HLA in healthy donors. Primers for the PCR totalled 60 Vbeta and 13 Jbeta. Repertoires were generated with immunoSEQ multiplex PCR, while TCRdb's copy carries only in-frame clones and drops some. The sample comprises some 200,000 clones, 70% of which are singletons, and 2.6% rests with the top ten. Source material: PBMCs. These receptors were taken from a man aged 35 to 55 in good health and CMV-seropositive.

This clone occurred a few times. DNA of the CDR3: TGTGCCAGCAGCCGAACAGGGCTTAGCACAGATACGCAGTATTTT. Amino acids: CASSRTGLSTDTQYF. This chain uses TRBV7-9 with TRBJ2-3, with a tentative D call TRBD1 (6 bases). Trimming removed 5 bases from V and 0 bases from J, with 12 bases in between. In germline, CDR1 is SEHNR, CDR2 FQNEAQ (reference sequence). The CDR3 totals 15 residues.

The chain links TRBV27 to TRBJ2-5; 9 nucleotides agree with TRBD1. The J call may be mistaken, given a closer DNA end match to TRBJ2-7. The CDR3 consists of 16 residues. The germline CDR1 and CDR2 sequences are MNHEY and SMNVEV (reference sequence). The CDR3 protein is CASRRTGGGGSYEQYF. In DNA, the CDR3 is TGTGCCAGCAGGCGAACAGGGGGCGGCGGGTCCTACGAGCAGTACTTC.

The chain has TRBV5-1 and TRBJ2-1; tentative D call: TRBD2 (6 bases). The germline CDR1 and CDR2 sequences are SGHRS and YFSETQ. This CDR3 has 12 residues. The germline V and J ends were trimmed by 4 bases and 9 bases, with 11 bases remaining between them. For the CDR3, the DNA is TGCGCCAGCAGCCCGGGGGAGGCTGAGCAGTTCTTC. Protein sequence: CASSPGEAEQFF.

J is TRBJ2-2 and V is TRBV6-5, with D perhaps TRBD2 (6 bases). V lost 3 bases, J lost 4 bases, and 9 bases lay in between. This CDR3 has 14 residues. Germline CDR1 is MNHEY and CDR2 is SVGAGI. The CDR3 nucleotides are TGTGCCAGCAGTTATAAGCGGGCCACCGGGGAGCTGTTTTTT. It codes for CASSYKRATGELFF.

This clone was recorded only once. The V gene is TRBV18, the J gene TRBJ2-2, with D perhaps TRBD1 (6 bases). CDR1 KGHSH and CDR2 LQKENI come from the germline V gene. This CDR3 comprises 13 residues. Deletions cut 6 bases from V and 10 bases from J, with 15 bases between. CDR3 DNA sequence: TGTGCCAGCTCGCGAACCACAGGGTTGGAGCTGTTTTTT. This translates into CASSRTTGLELFF.

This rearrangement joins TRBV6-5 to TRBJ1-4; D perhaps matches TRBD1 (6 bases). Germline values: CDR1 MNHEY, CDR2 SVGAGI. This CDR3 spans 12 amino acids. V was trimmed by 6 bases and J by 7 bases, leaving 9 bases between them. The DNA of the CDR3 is TGTGCCAGCAGAAGAGGGGGTGAAAAACTGTTTTTT. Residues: CASRRGGEKLFF.

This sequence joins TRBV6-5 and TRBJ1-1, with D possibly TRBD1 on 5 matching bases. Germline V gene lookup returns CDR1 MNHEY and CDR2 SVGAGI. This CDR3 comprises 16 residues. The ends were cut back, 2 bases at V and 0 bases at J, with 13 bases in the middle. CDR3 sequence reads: CASSYKGNFLNTEAFF. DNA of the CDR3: TGTGCCAGCAGTTACAAGGGGAACTTCTTGAACACTGAAGCTTTCTTT.

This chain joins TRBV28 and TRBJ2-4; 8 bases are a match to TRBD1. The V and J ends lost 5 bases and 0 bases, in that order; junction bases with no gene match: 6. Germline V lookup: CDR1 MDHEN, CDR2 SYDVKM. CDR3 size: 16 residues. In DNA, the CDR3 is TGTGCCAGCAGTAAAACAGGGGGGCTAGCCAAAAACATTCAGTACTTC. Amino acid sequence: CASSKTGGLAKNIQYF.

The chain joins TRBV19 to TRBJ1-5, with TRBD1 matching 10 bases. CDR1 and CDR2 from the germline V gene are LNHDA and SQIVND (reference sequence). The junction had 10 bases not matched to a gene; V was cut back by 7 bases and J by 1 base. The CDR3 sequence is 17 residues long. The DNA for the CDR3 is TGTGCCAGTACCTCTGGACAGGGGGGAACAAGCAATCAGCCCCAGCATTTT. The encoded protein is CASTSGQGGTSNQPQHF. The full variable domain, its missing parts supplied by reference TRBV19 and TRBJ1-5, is DGGITQSPKYLFRKEGQNVTLSCEQNLNHDAMYWYRQDPGQGLRLIYYSQIVNDFQKGDIAEGYSVSREKKESFPLTVTSAQKNPTAFYLCASTSGQGGTSNQPQHFGDGTRLSIL.

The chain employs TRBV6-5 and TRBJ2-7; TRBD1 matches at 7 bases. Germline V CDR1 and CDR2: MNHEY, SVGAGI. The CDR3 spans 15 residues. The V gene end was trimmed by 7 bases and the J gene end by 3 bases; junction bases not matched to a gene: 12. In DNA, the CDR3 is TGTGCCAGCAACACCCCGACAGGGTTGGTCTACGAGCAGTACTTC. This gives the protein CASNTPTGLVYEQYF.

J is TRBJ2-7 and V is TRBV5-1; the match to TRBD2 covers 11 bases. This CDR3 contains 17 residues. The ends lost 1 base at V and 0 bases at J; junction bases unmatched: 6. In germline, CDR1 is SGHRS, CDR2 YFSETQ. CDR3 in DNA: TGCGCCAGCAGCTTGCGATTAGCGGGGGGGCACTCCTACGAGCAGTACTTC. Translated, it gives CASSLRLAGGHSYEQYF.

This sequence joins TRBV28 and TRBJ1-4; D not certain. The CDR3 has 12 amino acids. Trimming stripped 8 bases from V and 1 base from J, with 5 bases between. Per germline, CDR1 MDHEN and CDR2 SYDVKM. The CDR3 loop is CASSGTNEKLFF. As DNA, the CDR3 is TGTGCCAGCTCGGGAACTAATGAAAAACTGTTTTTT.

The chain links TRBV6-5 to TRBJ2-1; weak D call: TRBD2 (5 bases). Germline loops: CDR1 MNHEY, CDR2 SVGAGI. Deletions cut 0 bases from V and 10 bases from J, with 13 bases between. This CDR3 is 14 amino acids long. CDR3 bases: TGTGCCAGCAGTTACTCGGGCTACAGCGGCGAGCAGTTCTTC. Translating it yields CASSYSGYSGEQFF.

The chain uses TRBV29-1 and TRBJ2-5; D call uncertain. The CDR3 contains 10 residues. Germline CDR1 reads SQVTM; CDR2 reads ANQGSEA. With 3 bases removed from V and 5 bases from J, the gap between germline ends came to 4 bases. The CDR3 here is CSVESETQYF. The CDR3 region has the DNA TGCAGCGTTGAGTCGGAGACCCAGTACTTC.

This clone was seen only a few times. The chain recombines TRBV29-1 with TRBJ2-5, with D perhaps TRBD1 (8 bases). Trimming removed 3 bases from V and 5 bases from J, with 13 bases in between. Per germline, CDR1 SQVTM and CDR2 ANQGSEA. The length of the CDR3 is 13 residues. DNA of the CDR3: TGCAGCGTTGACTACAGGGGGGGGGAGACCCAGTACTTC. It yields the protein CSVDYRGGETQYF.

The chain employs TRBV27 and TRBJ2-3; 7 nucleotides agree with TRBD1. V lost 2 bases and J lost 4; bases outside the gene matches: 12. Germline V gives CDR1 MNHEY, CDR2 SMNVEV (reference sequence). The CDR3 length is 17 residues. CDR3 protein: CASSLVGGRISSDTQYF. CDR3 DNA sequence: TGTGCCAGCAGTTTAGTAGGGGGCCGGATTTCCTCAGATACGCAGTATTTT.

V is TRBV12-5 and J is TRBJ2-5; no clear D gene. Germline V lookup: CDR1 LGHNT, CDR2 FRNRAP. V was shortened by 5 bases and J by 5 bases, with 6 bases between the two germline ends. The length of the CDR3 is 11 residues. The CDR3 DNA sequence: TGTGCTAGTGGTCTTCCGGAGACCCAGTACTTC. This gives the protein CASGLPETQYF.

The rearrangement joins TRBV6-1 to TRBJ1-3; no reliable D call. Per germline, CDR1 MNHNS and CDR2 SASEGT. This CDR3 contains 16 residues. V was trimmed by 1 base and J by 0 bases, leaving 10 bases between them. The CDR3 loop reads CASSEGGGSSGNTIYF. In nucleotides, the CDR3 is TGTGCCAGCAGTGAAGGCGGTGGGAGCTCTGGAAACACCATATATTTT.

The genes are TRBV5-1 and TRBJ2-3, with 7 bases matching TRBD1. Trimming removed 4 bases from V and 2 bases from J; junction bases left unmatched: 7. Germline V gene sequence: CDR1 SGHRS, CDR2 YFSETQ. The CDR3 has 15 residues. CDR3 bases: TGCGCCAGCAGCCAAATCGACAGGGTCACAGATACGCAGTATTTT. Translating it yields CASSQIDRVTDTQYF.

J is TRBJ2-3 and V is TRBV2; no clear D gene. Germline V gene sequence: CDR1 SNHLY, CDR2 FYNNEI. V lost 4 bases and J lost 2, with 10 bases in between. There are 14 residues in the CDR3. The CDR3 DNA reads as TGTGCCAGCAGTGGTTCAGATAACACAGATACGCAGTATTTT. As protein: CASSGSDNTDTQYF.

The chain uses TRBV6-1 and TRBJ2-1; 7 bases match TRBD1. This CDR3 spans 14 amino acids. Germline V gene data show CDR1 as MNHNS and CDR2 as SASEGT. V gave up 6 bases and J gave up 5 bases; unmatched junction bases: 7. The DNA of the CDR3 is TGTGCCAGCAGCTCGGGACAGATTAACAATGAGCAGTTCTTC. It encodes CASSSGQINNEQFF.